The 24 T cell receptor beta chains below come from one sample, sequenced in a study of T-cell memory formation after mild COVID-19. Each CDR3 protein is one row after TCRdb ran MiXCR on the 5' RACE reads. The table has just over 350,000 distinct CDR3 sequences, 14% seen once. Specimen: PBMCs or a T cell subset sorted from them (not recorded which). Receptor source: a man between 18 and 35 years old who had mild COVID-19 (a few samples of this study predate the infection). Cell type and time point are not known.

The J gene is TRBJ2-5, the V gene TRBV20-1; a possible D gene is TRBD2 (6 bases). The CDR3 is made up of 16 amino acids. Trimming stripped 3 bases from V and 1 base from J, with 18 bases between. Germline lookup yields CDR1 DFQATT and CDR2 SNEGSKA (reference sequence). The CDR3 region is CSASKLAQGGQETQYF. For the CDR3, the DNA is TGCAGTGCTAGTAAACTAGCTCAAGGTGGCCAAGAGACCCAGTACTTC.

The chain links TRBV6-5 to TRBJ2-1; D gene unclear. Germline V gives CDR1 MNHEY, CDR2 SVGAGI. This CDR3 has 14 amino acids. Between the trimmed V and J ends, which lost 6 bases and 9 bases, there was a span of 18 bases. CDR3 sequence reads: CASRSFLDSPEQFF. CDR3 in DNA: TGTGCCAGCAGATCTTTCCTTGACTCACCTGAGCAGTTCTTC.

This clonotype was observed a handful of times. The chain combines TRBV11-2 with TRBJ2-7; no reliable D call. The ends were cut back, 5 bases at V and 2 bases at J, with 4 bases in the middle. The CDR3 extends over 11 amino acids. Germline lookup yields CDR1 SGHAT and CDR2 FQNNGV. The CDR3, as DNA: TGTGCCAGCAGCCATGCCTACGAGCAGTACGTC. Protein product: CASSHAYEQYV.

Here the CDR3 DNA reads TGCAGTGCTAGAGATCCCCGCCTAGCGGGGTTCAATGAGCAGTTCTTC. Protein product: CSARDPRLAGFNEQFF. The chain is built from TRBV20-1 and TRBJ2-1; 9 nucleotides align to TRBD2. The length of the CDR3 is 16 residues. J was trimmed by 6 bases and V by 0 bases; bases with no gene match: 9. Per germline, CDR1 DFQATT and CDR2 SNEGSKA (reference sequence).

V is TRBV4-3 and J is TRBJ1-2; 8 bases are shared with TRBD1. Trimming removed 2 bases from V and 3 bases from J; junction bases left unmatched: 5. The length of the CDR3 is 15 residues. Germline CDR1 reads LGHNA; CDR2 reads YSLEER. The CDR3 DNA is TGCGCCAGCAGCCAACAGACAGGGGCCCACTATGGCTACACCTTC. Protein product: CASSQQTGAHYGYTF.

This clonotype has at least ten counts. The chain uses TRBV10-3 and TRBJ2-1, with 9 nucleotides matching TRBD1. The V gene end was trimmed by 8 bases and the J gene end by 5 bases; junction bases not matched to a gene: 7. CDR1 and CDR2 from the germline V gene are ENHRY and SYGVKD. This CDR3 is 14 amino acids long. The CDR3 nucleotides are TGTGCCATCCTGAGGGGACAGGGAGACAATGAGCAGTTCTTC. Translated: CAILRGQGDNEQFF.

The CDR3 region is CASSERGWTDTQYF. CDR3 DNA sequence: TGTGCCAGCAGTGAAAGAGGGTGGACAGATACGCAGTATTTT. The chain links TRBV2 to TRBJ2-3; D is perhaps TRBD2 (5 bases). Germline CDR1 SNHLY, CDR2 FYNNEI. The CDR3 is made up of 14 amino acids. V was shortened by 2 bases and J by 3 bases, with 9 bases between the two germline ends.

This chain connects TRBV3-1 to TRBJ2-3; a possible D gene is TRBD2 (5 bases). CDR1 LGHDT and CDR2 YNNKEL come from the germline V gene (reference sequence). CDR3 size: 15 residues. The V and J ends lost 3 bases and 0 bases respectively, with 10 bases between them. Written as DNA, the CDR3 is TGTGCCAGCAGCCAGAATCTAGCTAGCACAGATACGCAGTATTTT. Its protein is CASSQNLASTDTQYF.

This clonotype was seen more than once but under ten times. The V gene is TRBV7-2, the J gene TRBJ2-5; tentative D call: TRBD2 (6 bases). Per germline, CDR1 SGHTA and CDR2 FQGNSA. This CDR3 is 16 amino acids long. V was shortened by 5 bases and J by 3 bases, with 19 bases between the two germline ends. In DNA form, the CDR3 reads TGTGCCAGCAGCACTATGGTGGGGGGACCTAAAGAGACCCAGTACTTC. It yields the protein CASSTMVGGPKETQYF.

The chain has TRBV5-6 and TRBJ2-3, with a tentative D call TRBD1 (5 bases). Germline CDR1 is SGHDT and CDR2 is YYEEEE. Between the trimmed V and J ends, which lost 6 bases and 4 bases, there was a span of 18 bases. This CDR3 region has 15 residues. The DNA for the CDR3 is TGTGCCAGCACTTCCTCCAAGGGGCAGGCAGATACGCAGTATTTT. Amino acid sequence: CASTSSKGQADTQYF.

The chain has TRBV18 and TRBJ1-1, with 8 bases matching TRBD1. From germline, CDR1 is KGHSH and CDR2 LQKENI. The CDR3 length is 15 residues. Unmatched junction bases numbered 8, after V lost 3 bases and J lost 5 bases. The chain's CDR3 is CASSPGRGLGTEAFF. The CDR3 coding sequence is TGTGCCAGCTCACCGGGCAGGGGGCTGGGAACTGAAGCTTTCTTT.

This clonotype was seen repeatedly, ten times or more. This rearrangement joins TRBV7-9 to TRBJ2-5; a weak D match, TRBD2 (6 bases). Germline CDR1 reads SEHNR; CDR2 reads FQNEAQ (reference sequence). V gave up 7 bases and J gave up 1 base, with 28 bases separating them. This CDR3 is 19 amino acids long. The DNA for the CDR3 is TGTGCCAGCACCCTATTGGCTACCCCTGTCTTGCGGGGCCAAGAGACCCAGTACTTC. Translation gives CASTLLATPVLRGQETQYF. The whole variable domain, filled in from reference TRBV7-9 and TRBJ2-5, reads DTGVSQNPRHKITKRGQNVTFRCDPISEHNRLYWYRQTLGQGPEFLTYFQNEAQLEKSRLLSDRFSAERPKGSFSTLEIQRTEQGDSAMYLCASTLLATPVLRGQETQYFGPGTRLLVL.

In its sample, this clonotype was seen many times. The V call is TRBV5-1, the J call TRBJ2-2; 9 bases are shared with TRBD1. CDR3 length equals 16 residues. Losses at the gene ends were 2 bases for V and 3 bases for J; bases not matched to a gene: 5. CDR1 SGHRS and CDR2 YFSETQ come from the germline V gene. The CDR3 coding sequence is TGCGCCAGCAGCTTTACAGGGGGCGCGGACACCGGGGAGCTGTTTTTT. This codes for CASSFTGGADTGELFF.

This clonotype turned up a few times. CDR3 sequence: CASSLQGIGTGELFF. CDR3 bases: TGTGCCAGCAGCCTGCAGGGTATAGGGACCGGGGAGCTGTTTTTT. V usage is TRBV7-3 and J usage is TRBJ2-2; TRBD1 is a possible D gene (5 bases). Germline V gene lookup returns CDR1 SGHTA and CDR2 FQGTGA. Between the trimmed V and J ends, which lost 5 bases and 5 bases, there was a span of 15 bases. CDR3 length: 15 amino acids.

The sample holds many counts of this clonotype. The chain couples TRBV6-5 to TRBJ2-7; 8 bases map to TRBD1. The CDR3 loop spans 15 amino acids. From germline, CDR1 is MNHEY and CDR2 SVGAGI. The V and J ends lost 3 bases and 2 bases, in that order; junction bases with no gene match: 6. The CDR3 DNA reads TGTGCCAGCAGTTATGAACCCAGGGGGCCCTACGAGCAGTACTTC. Translating it yields CASSYEPRGPYEQYF.

The chain links TRBV7-2 to TRBJ1-5; 8 bases are a match to TRBD1. The V and J ends lost 3 bases and 11 bases, in that order; junction bases with no gene match: 9. This CDR3 is 14 amino acids long. In germline, CDR1 is SGHTA, CDR2 FQGNSA. The CDR3 spells CASSLSGQGTSQHF. The DNA for the CDR3 is TGTGCCAGCAGCTTGAGTGGACAGGGTACGTCCCAGCATTTT.

The chain employs TRBV6-5 and TRBJ2-1; D is unresolved. In germline, CDR1 is MNHEY, CDR2 SVGAGI. V lost 2 bases, J lost 7 bases, and 15 bases lay in between. The CDR3 covers 15 residues. In DNA, the CDR3 is TGTGCCAGCAGTTACAGCCCCGATCCACGGAATGAGCAGTTCTTC. This sequence encodes CASSYSPDPRNEQFF.

The genes are TRBV12-3 or TRBV12-4 and TRBJ1-1; 8 bases fit TRBD1. The CDR3 loop spans 14 amino acids. After removal of 2 bases from V and 4 bases from J, the junction contained 3 bases not matched to a gene. CDR3 coding DNA: TGTGCCAGCAGTTTACAGGGGGCGGTCACTGAAGCTTTCTTT. This gives the protein CASSLQGAVTEAFF.

The chain has TRBV5-1 and TRBJ1-2; 7 nucleotides match TRBD1. The CDR3 is 12 residues long. V lost 4 bases, J lost 6 bases, and 3 bases stayed unmatched. CDR1 is SGHRS and CDR2 is YFSETQ in the germline V gene. The CDR3 bases are TGCGCCAGCAGCCCGGGACAGAATGGCTACACCTTC. It is translated as CASSPGQNGYTF.

The chain recombines TRBV6-6 with TRBJ1-2; the D gene is possibly TRBD1 (6 bases). This CDR3 contains 16 residues. From germline, CDR1 is MNHNY and CDR2 SVGAGI (reference sequence). Trimming removed 6 bases at V and 2 bases at J, with 19 bases between. This chain's CDR3 is CASRRSLGQWNYGYTF. The CDR3 bases are TGTGCCAGCAGACGGAGTTTAGGACAGTGGAACTATGGCTACACCTTC.

V and J are TRBV14 and TRBJ2-2; possibly TRBD1 for D (6 bases). The CDR3 has 16 amino acids. Deletions cut 6 bases from V and 11 bases from J, with 25 bases between. Germline V lookup: CDR1 SGHDN, CDR2 FVKESK. This CDR3 reads CASSVATGGWTPELFF. The CDR3 DNA sequence: TGTGCCAGCAGTGTAGCGACAGGCGGTTGGACCCCTGAGCTGTTTTTT.

This clonotype came up many times. The J gene is TRBJ2-1, the V gene TRBV14; D remains unclear. CDR1 is SGHDN and CDR2 is FVKESK in the germline V gene. V was trimmed by 0 bases and J by 7 bases, leaving 4 bases between them. This CDR3 region has 12 residues. DNA for the CDR3: TGTGCCAGCAGCCAAGATTGGAATGAGCAGTTCTTC. Translated: CASSQDWNEQFF.

Ten or more counts support this clonotype. V and J are TRBV7-9 and TRBJ1-5; no clear D. V was cut by 1 base and J by 9 bases, with 4 bases left in between. Germline V lookup: CDR1 SEHNR, CDR2 FQNEAQ (reference sequence). The CDR3 contains 11 residues. CDR3 sequence (DNA): TGTGCCAGCAGCTTAGACGGGCCCCAGCATTTT. It codes for CASSLDGPQHF. The full variable domain, in which reference TRBV7-9 and TRBJ1-5 provide the parts outside the CDR3, is DTGVSQNPRHKITKRGQNVTFRCDPISEHNRLYWYRQTLGQGPEFLTYFQNEAQLEKSRLLSDRFSAERPKGSFSTLEIQRTEQGDSAMYLCASSLDGPQHFGDGTRLSIL.

At least ten counts were recorded for this clonotype. The J gene is TRBJ2-1, the V gene TRBV24-1; 9 bases are a match to TRBD2. From germline, CDR1 is KGHDR and CDR2 SFDVKD. Germline trimming cut 10 bases from V and 7 bases from J; bases unmatched to any gene: 10. The CDR3 sequence is 14 residues long. The CDR3 region is CATEAGGPSNEQFF. DNA of the CDR3: TGTGCCACGGAAGCGGGGGGCCCATCGAATGAGCAGTTCTTC.